This entry is about one T cell receptor (beta chain). Its antigen remains unidentified. This entry belongs to a study of PD-1 blockade in classical Hodgkin lymphoma. General study results and limits: With respect to the repertoire differences, their causes, possibly disease activity or prior therapy, remain undefined. Reported baseline diversity: healthy donors highest, relapsed/refractory patients lowest.

Time point indicated: newly diagnosed, previously untreated cHL patient sample. Negative selection with magnets was how CD8+ T cells were isolated from the thawed PBMCs. PBMCs representing newly diagnosed, untreated classical Hodgkin lymphoma functioned as the comparison. Trimming took off 3 bases at V and 2 bases at J, with 11 bases between the two ends. The CDR3 runs to 14 residues. CDR1 and CDR2 from the germline V gene are SNHLY and FYNNEI. The repertoire was sequenced with immunoSEQ multiplex PCR; TCRdb's copy has only in-frame clones and lacks some. The sample contains some 5,400 clones, 85% to 90% of which appear only once.

The sample comprised CD8+ T cells from blood. This TCR derives from a human donor with classical Hodgkin lymphoma. The rearrangement links TRBV2 to TRBJ2-7; D is unclear. The CDR3 sequence: CASSDVNRAYEQYF. The CDR3 nucleotides read TGTGCCAGCAGTGATGTGAACAGAGCCTACGAGCAGTACTTC.